The clone carrying this T cell receptor (beta chain) was seen more than once but under ten times. Antigen specificity is unknown. This CDR3 contains 13 residues. Germline CDR1 MGHDK, CDR2 SYGVNS. V lost 0 bases, J lost 4 bases, and 6 bases lay in between. These data are taken from a study of cytomegalovirus exposure and HLA in healthy donors. Study-level findings and limits: Links to common viral pathogens appeared, in a later analysis, for several of the most significant clusters. Across HLA loci, a later analysis found differing TCR association rates, with DRB1 most and HLA-C fewest. Overall, around 150 TCR beta chains were annotated as cytomegalovirus-associated.

Primers included in the PCR were 60 Vbeta and 13 Jbeta primers. Here immunoSEQ multiplex PCR was the method, and the copy in TCRdb shows in-frame clones only, minus some. The sample lists some 95,000 clones, less than 70% occurring once. The gene calls are TRBV25-1 and TRBJ1-1; D is possibly TRBD1 (6 bases). Source material: PBMCs. The clonotype was recovered from a female donor in good health and CMV-seronegative. CDR3 nucleotides: TGTGCCAGCAGTGAATACAGGGGCACTGAAGCTTTCTTT. It is translated as CASSEYRGTEAFF.